This T cell receptor beta chain was found in a study of blood T cell repertoires in COVID-19. This clone was picked up one time. Before being deemed recovered, Cohort 3 donors had two negative PCRs, clearance, or symptom resolution. The method was immunoSEQ multiplex PCR; TCRdb's version includes in-frame clones alone and lacks a portion of them. Of about 220,000 clones listed, 88% are singletons. Germline-derived CDR1 and CDR2 are LNHDA and SQIVND (reference sequence). CDR3 length: 16 amino acids. V lost 3 bases and J lost 4, with 16 bases in between. This receptor was obtained from a woman in her thirties who had recovered from COVID-19. The V and J genes are TRBV19 and TRBJ1-5, with D possibly matching TRBD1 (6 bases). The sequenced sample was PBMCs or T cells enriched from blood (not recorded which). The CDR3 spells CASSILGTGINQPQHF. CDR3 nucleotide sequence: TGTGCCAGTAGTATCTTGGGAACAGGGATTAATCAGCCCCAGCATTTT.